The 11 T cell receptor beta chains reported below all come from one sample, sequenced in a study of blood T cells in healthy people across ages. A sample-barcoded 5' primer and a J-beta primer mix were used in a second PCR of roughly 6 to 11 cycles. TCRdb reprocessed the 5' RACE reads with MiXCR, giving one entry per CDR3 protein. The repertoire holds 800,000 or so distinct CDR3 sequences, just under 25% seen once, with under 4.5% in the top ten. The data also belong to a second study, concerning T cells of mothers and their children.

Sequenced material: blood. The receptors originated from a boy aged 5-17 years in good health.

This clonotype appeared a few times. This chain joins TRBV18 and TRBJ2-5; 10 positions agree with TRBD2. Trimming at V came to 6 bases and at J to 5 bases, leaving 12 bases not matched to a gene. The CDR3 has 16 residues. CDR1 is KGHSH, CDR2 LQKENI, per germline. CDR3 in amino acids: CASSLRGLAGEETQYF. The CDR3 DNA reads as TGTGCCAGCTCCCTCAGGGGGCTAGCGGGAGAGGAGACCCAGTACTTC.

The V gene is TRBV28, the J gene TRBJ2-5; the match to TRBD1 covers 9 bases. CDR3 length: 15 amino acids. Looked up from germline, CDR1 is MDHEN and CDR2 is SYDVKM. Losses at the gene ends were 2 bases for V and 9 bases for J; bases not matched to a gene: 10. This CDR3 is CASSLSLWGTGSQYF. In nucleotides, the CDR3 is TGTGCCAGCAGTTTAAGTTTGTGGGGGACAGGGTCCCAGTACTTC.

CDR3: CSAREGRQNIQYF. The DNA of the CDR3 is TGCAGTGCTAGAGAGGGCAGACAAAACATTCAGTACTTC. The chain is built from TRBV20-1 and TRBJ2-4; D call uncertain. The CDR3 is 13 residues long. Germline V gene data show CDR1 as DFQATT and CDR2 as SNEGSKA (reference sequence). V gave up 0 bases and J gave up 5 bases, with 8 bases separating them.

The sample holds many counts of this clonotype. V and J are TRBV25-1 and TRBJ2-1; D remains unclear. The V end was cut by 3 bases, the J end by 4 bases, with 13 bases between. Germline-derived CDR1 and CDR2 are MGHDK and SYGVNS. This CDR3 region has 15 residues. The CDR3 loop is CASSDSRAGYNEQFF. CDR3 DNA sequence: TGTGCCAGCAGTGATTCTAGGGCTGGATACAATGAGCAGTTCTTC.

This clonotype has only a few counts. The chain combines TRBV29-1 with TRBJ1-3, with 8 bases fitting TRBD1. Germline V gene sequence: CDR1 SQVTM, CDR2 ANQGSEA. The CDR3 sequence is 12 residues long. The ends lost 7 bases at V and 2 bases at J; junction bases unmatched: 1. The CDR3 DNA follows: TGCAGCGGGACAGGGACTGGAAACACCATATATTTT. It translates to CSGTGTGNTIYF.

The table lists this clonotype with a few counts. This chain joins TRBV28 and TRBJ2-5; D gene ambiguous. Trimming shortened V by 3 bases and J by 2 bases, and 10 bases separated the two germline ends. There are 14 residues in the CDR3. Germline V lookup: CDR1 MDHEN, CDR2 SYDVKM. Here the CDR3 reads CASSFSPVQETQYF. The CDR3 DNA is TGTGCCAGCAGTTTTTCCCCAGTACAAGAGACCCAGTACTTC. The full variable domain, rest sourced from reference TRBV28 and TRBJ2-5, is DVKVTQSSRYLVKRTGEKVFLECVQDMDHENMFWYRQDPGLGLRLIYFSYDVKMKEKGDIPEGYSVSREKKERFSLILESASTNQTSMYLCASSFSPVQETQYFGPGTRLLVL.

This clonotype has only a few counts. The rearrangement joins TRBV11-2 to TRBJ2-4; 9 bases match TRBD1. Looked up from germline, CDR1 is SGHAT and CDR2 is FQNNGV. CDR3 length equals 16 residues. With 5 bases clipped from V and 1 base from J, the junction kept 6 bases outside the gene matches. This CDR3 is CASSITGGRAKNIQYF. For the CDR3, the DNA is TGTGCCAGCAGCATAACAGGGGGCAGGGCCAAAAACATTCAGTACTTC.

The rearrangement uses TRBV27 and TRBJ2-1; weak D call: TRBD2 (7 bases). The end of the DNA fits TRBJ2-5 better, so the J call may be wrong. Germline lookup yields CDR1 MNHEY and CDR2 SMNVEV (reference sequence). This CDR3 is built from 15 residues. In nucleotides, the CDR3 is TGTGCCAGCAGTTTGGTTGGGGGGGCCCTTGAGACCCAGTACTTC. It specifies CASSLVGGALETQYF.

This clonotype was counted at least ten times. The gene calls are TRBV3-1 and TRBJ2-7; the D gene is possibly TRBD2 (5 bases). The CDR3 has 13 amino acids. Germline values: CDR1 LGHDT, CDR2 YNNKEL (reference sequence). V was trimmed by 3 bases and J by 3 bases, leaving 9 bases between them. DNA for the CDR3: TGTGCCAGCAGCCAGTACCGGGACTACGAGCAGTACTTC. Translation gives CASSQYRDYEQYF.

This clonotype was counted between two and nine times. The chain joins TRBV3-1 to TRBJ2-7; D call uncertain. The CDR3 runs to 13 residues. Germline CDR1 and CDR2: LGHDT and YNNKEL (reference sequence). Deletions cut 4 bases from V and 6 bases from J, with 13 bases between. The CDR3 spells CASSLSTIGEQYF. The CDR3 region has the DNA TGTGCCAGCAGCCTTTCTACCATCGGCGAGCAGTACTTC.

In its sample, this clonotype was seen a few times. The chain employs TRBV7-2 and TRBJ1-2; 8 bases agree with TRBD1. The V gene's germline CDR1 is SGHTA and CDR2 FQGNSA. The CDR3 length is 16 residues. Trimming removed 1 base from V and 4 bases from J; junction bases left unmatched: 8. CDR3 region: CASSLERQGFVYGYTF. In DNA, the CDR3 is TGTGCCAGCAGCTTAGAGAGACAGGGGTTCGTCTATGGCTACACCTTC.